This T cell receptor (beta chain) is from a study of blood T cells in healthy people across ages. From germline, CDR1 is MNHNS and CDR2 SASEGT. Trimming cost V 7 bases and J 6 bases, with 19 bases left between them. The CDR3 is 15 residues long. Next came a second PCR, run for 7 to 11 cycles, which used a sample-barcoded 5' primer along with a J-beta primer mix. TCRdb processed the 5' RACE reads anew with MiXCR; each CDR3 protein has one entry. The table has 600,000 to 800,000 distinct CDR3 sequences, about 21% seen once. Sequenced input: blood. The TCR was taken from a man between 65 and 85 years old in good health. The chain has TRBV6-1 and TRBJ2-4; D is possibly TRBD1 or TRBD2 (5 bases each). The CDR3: CASIKGLAGRNIQYF. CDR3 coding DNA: TGTGCCAGCATTAAGGGTCTGGCAGGGAGAAACATTCAGTACTTC.